This paragraph reports one TCR beta chain. Its specificity is not known. The CDR3 runs to 14 residues. The germline CDR1 and CDR2 sequences are SGHNT and YENEEA. Trimming cost V 1 base and J 5 bases, with 11 bases left between them. The assay was immunoSEQ multiplex PCR, and TCRdb's table has in-frame clones only and misses some. Among about 98,000 clones listed, roughly 87% were seen once. This entry comes from a study of cytomegalovirus exposure and HLA in healthy donors. General study findings and limits: The TCR clusters that emerged in the first cohort tended, a later analysis found, to co-occur in the 110 or so validation repertoires.

The sample comprised PBMCs. The rearrangement links TRBV11-3 to TRBJ1-1; D remains unclear. The receptor comes from a man between 18 and 35 years old in good health and CMV-seropositive. The CDR3 is CASSLGSGRTEAFF. CDR3 DNA: TGTGCCAGCAGCTTAGGGAGCGGGCGGACTGAAGCTTTCTTT.